This entry is about one T cell receptor beta chain. Its antigen is not yet known. No base qualities exist here, and no much larger clone lies one base off it. The germline V gene (reference sequence) supplies CDR1 WNHNN and CDR2 SYGVQD. The trim is 5 bases for V and 0 bases for J, with a gap of 4 bases between the germline ends. Reading from cysteine to phenylalanine, the CDR3 counts 13 amino acids. Of the read, only the CDR3 DNA is kept; its 39 bases are in frame from base 1. The data were taken from a study of immune aging and cytomegalovirus after organ transplant (dated by TCRdb to the early 2020s). Some background on the complete study: All transplant recipients received three-drug immunosuppression with prednisone, tacrolimus, and mycophenolate.

Library generation was performed with single-cell sequencing. The sequencer was an Illumina NovaSeq 6000. The BD Rhapsody Targeted mRNA and AbSeq Reagent Kit was used in a microwell format for cell capture and library preparation. The libraries included TCR, sample tags, AbSeq, and targeted mRNA drawn from the Human T-Cell Expression Panel together with custom TOX and TOX2 primers. An Illumina NovaSeq was used to sequence the libraries. The original pipeline was this. The analysis covered about 10,000 cells in total, of which fewer than 8,500 were CD8 T cells and some 4,000 were CD8 T cells with an identifiable TCR CDR3. On the Seven Bridges Genomics platform, raw data were run through the BD Rhapsody Targeted Analysis Pipeline with V(D)J processing. SeqGeq 1.6.0 was used for quality control, Sample Tag demultiplexing with Lex-BDSMK, clone identification with VDJ Explorer, and Seurat clustering. Clones making up <1% of CD8 T cells were classified as non-expanded, and clones making up >2.5% of the sample were classified as clonal expansions. TCRdb ran its own pipeline on the public reads, namely fastp trimming at Q25 and MiXCR clone calling, and kept in-frame beta chains. Records with the same CDR3 protein are collapsed into one entry carrying the most frequent genes and DNA. TCRdb, not the authors, supplied the V and J calls. The sample contains fewer than 25,000 distinct CDR3 sequences, about a third of them found a single time. The ten largest clones take up less than 30% of the sample.

General findings and caveats noted by the study authors: Large clones contained a bigger proportion of TEMRA cells, and over time the seven largest clones (about 1,900 cells) picked up aged and TEMRA cells and lost TCM cells. Because CD57 was not measured in the sequencing data, a conservative gene-based aging definition was used instead. Following viremia, aged-phenotype cells rose post-transplant in clones of any size, with the rise occurring earlier in large clones (days 200-264) than in small clones.

The time point label corresponds to: five sample-tagged time points from pre-transplant (day -1) to day 368 post-transplant, pooled. After thawing, PBMC were stimulated with a CMV IE-1 overlapping peptide library for approximately 12 hours, with no transport inhibitors added. Thawed cells were rested overnight and then stimulated in R10 medium with CD28/CD49d costimulation. The IE-1 peptide library was made up of 15-amino-acid peptides, each overlapping by 11 amino acids. Samples from each time point were barcoded using BD Single-Cell Multiplexing Kit Sample Tags, then pooled and stained with sorting antibodies plus oligo-conjugated anti-CD45RA. A BD FACSAria III was used to sort CMV-responsive CD8+CD137+ and CD4+CD154+ T cells at 4-way purity. EDTA vacutainers were used to collect blood, which was then processed with a Ficoll gradient within 1-24 hours.

The source is a female donor who had a heart transplant and CMV viremia. This chain joins TRBV10-1 to TRBJ2-2, with the D gene too uncertain to name. Specimen: CMV peptide-activated CD4+ and CD8+ T cells sorted from blood, collected at five time points, pooled. The cell subset or site label on this specimen signifies: sorted CD8+CD137+ and CD4+CD154+ T cells after about 11 h CMV IE-1 peptide stimulation. The CDR3 reads CASSPANTGELFF. The DNA is as follows: TGCGCCAGCAGTCCCGCGAACACCGGGGAGCTGTTTTTT.